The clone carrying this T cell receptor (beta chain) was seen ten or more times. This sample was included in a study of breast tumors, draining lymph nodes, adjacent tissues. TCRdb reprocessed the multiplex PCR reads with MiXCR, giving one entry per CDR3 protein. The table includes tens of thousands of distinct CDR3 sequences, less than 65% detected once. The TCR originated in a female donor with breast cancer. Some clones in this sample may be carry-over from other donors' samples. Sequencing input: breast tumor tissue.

This CDR3 reads CASSQGLSYQETQYF. CDR3 nucleotides: TGTGCCAGCAGCCAAGGACTTTCGTACCAAGAGACCCAGTACTTC. V and J are TRBV3-1 and TRBJ2-5; D unresolved. Germline CDR1 is LGHDT and CDR2 is YNNKEL (reference sequence). V dropped 1 base and J dropped 0 bases, with 9 bases sitting between them. CDR3 length: 15 amino acids.